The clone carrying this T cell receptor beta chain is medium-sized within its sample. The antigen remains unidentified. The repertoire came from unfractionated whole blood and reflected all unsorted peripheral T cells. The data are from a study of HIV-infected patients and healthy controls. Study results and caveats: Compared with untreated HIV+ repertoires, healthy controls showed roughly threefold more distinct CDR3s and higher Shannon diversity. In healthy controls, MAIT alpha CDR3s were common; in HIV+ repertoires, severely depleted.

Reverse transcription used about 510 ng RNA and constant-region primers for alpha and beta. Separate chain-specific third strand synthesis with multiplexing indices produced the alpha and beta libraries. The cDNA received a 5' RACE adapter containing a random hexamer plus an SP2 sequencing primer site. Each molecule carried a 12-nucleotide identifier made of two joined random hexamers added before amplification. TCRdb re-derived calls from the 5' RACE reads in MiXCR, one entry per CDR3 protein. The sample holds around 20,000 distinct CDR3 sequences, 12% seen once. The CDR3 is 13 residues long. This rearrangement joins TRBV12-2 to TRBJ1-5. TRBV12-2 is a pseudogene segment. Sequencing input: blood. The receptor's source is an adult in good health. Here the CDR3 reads CASRFNSNQPQHF. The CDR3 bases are TGTGCAAGTCGCTTTAACAGCAATCAGCCCCAGCATTTT.